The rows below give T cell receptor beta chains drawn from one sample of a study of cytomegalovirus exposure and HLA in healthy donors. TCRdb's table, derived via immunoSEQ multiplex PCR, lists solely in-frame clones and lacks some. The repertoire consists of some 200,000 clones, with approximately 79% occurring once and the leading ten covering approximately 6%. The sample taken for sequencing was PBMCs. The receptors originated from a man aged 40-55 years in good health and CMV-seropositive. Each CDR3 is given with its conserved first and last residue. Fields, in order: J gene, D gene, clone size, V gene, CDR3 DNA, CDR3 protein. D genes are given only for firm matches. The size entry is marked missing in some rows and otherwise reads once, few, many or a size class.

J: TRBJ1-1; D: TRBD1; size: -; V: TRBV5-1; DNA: TGCGCCAGCAGGTCAGGGGGGACTGAAGCTTTCTTT; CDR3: CASRSGGTEAFF
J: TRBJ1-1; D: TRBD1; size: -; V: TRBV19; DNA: TGTGCCAGTAGTAGGCCGGTCCTTACAGGGGCCACTGAAGCTTTCTTT; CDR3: CASSRPVLTGATEAFF
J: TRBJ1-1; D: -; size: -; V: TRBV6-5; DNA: TGTGCCAGCGGAGTCGGAAAGAACACTGAAGCTTTCTTT; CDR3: CASGVGKNTEAFF
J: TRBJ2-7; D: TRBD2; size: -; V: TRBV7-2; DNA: TGTGCCAGCAGCTTAGCTAGCGGGGGCTCCTACGAGCAGTACTTC; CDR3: CASSLASGGSYEQYF
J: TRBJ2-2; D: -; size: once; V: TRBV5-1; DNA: TGCGCCAGCAGCCCCGAGGGGGAACGGACCGGGGAGCTGTTTTTT; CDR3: CASSPEGERTGELFF
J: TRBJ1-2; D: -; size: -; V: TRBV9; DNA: TGTGCCAGCAGCGTAGAGGGGTTTGGCTACACCTTC; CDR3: CASSVEGFGYTF
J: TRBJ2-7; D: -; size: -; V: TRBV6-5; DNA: TGTGCCAGCAGTTACCCGAATCGAGCCCACGAGCAGTACTTC; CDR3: CASSYPNRAHEQYF
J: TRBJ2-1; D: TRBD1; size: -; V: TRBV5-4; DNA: TGTGCCAGCAGCTTGTTTCAGGGGGCCGGTTCCTACAATGAGCAGTTCTTC; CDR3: CASSLFQGAGSYNEQFF
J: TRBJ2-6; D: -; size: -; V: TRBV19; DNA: TGTGCCAGTATTGGATCGACATCTGGGGCCAACGTCCTGACTTTC; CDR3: CASIGSTSGANVLTF
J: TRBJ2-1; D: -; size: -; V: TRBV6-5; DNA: TGTGCCAGCAGTTATTTCAACCAGGTTTACAATGAGCAGTTCTTC; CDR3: CASSYFNQVYNEQFF
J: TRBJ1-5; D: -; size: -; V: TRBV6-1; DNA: TGTGCCAGCAGTGCATTCCAGCCCCAGCATTTT; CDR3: CASSAFQPQHF
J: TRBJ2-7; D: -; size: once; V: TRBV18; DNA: TGTGCCAGCTTATCATTACCCGGACAGAAACACTCCTACGAGCAGTACTTC; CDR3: CASLSLPGQKHSYEQYF
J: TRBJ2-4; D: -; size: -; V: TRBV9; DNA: TGTGCCAGCAGCGTAGACCCCCGAGGCCCCAAAAACATTCAGTACTTC; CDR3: CASSVDPRGPKNIQYF
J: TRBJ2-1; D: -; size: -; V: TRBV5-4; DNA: TGTGCCAGCAGCTTGGTCCTAAATGAGCAGTTCTTC; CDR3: CASSLVLNEQFF
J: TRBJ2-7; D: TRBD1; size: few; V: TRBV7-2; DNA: TGTGCCAGCAGCTTAGCGGGACAGGCTAGTTACGAGCAGTACTTC; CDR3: CASSLAGQASYEQYF
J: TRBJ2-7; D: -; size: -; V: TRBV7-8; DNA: TGTGCCAGCAGCTTAGGGTCAATACAGGGCGACGAGCAGTACTTC; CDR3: CASSLGSIQGDEQYF
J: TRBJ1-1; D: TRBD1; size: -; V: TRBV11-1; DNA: TGTGCCAGCAGCTTGGACAGGGGGCTTGAAGCTTTCTTT; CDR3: CASSLDRGLEAFF
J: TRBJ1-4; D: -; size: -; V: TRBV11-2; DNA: TGTGCCAGCAGCCCCAGACAGGCGGCAGCTAATGAAAAACTGTTTTTT; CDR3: CASSPRQAAANEKLFF
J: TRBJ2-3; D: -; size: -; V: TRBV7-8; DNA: TGTGCCAGCAGCCCAGCCGGGGTTGATACGCAGTATTTT; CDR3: CASSPAGVDTQYF
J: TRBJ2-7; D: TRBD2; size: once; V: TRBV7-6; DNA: TGTGCCAGCAGCTGGACTTCGGGGGGACCGTACGAGCAGTACTTC; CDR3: CASSWTSGGPYEQYF
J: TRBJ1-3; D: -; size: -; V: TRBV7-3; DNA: TGTGCCAGCAGCTCCACAGGGAGCACTGGAAACACCATATATTTT; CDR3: CASSSTGSTGNTIYF
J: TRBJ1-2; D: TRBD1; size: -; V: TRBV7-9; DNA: TGTGCCAGCAGCCCCAAGACAGGGGAAGACTATGGCTACACCTTC; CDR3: CASSPKTGEDYGYTF
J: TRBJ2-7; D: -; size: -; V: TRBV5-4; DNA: TGTGCCAGCAGGGACGGACTCCGCTACGAGCAGTACTTC; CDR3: CASRDGLRYEQYF
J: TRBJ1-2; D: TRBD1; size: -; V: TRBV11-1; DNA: TGTGCCAGCAGCACACGACAGGGCCTGGATGGCTACACCTTC; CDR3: CASSTRQGLDGYTF
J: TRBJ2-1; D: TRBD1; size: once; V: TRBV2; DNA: TGTGCCACCAGCACTGGGACAGGTTGGCAGTTCTTC; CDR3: CATSTGTGWQFF
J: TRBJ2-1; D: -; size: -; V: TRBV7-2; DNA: TGTGCCAGCAGCTTAGGAGGGGGGGCCCCTCCCTACAATGAGCAGTTCTTC; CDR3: CASSLGGGAPPYNEQFF
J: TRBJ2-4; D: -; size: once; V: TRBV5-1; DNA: TGCGCCAGCAGCTTATGGGACACAAAAGCCAAAAACATTCAGTACTTC; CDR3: CASSLWDTKAKNIQYF
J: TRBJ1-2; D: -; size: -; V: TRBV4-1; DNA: TGCGCCAGCAGCAGTCACAGCACTAACTATGGCTACACCTTC; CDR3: CASSSHSTNYGYTF
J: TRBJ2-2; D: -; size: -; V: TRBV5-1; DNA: TGCGCCAGCAGCTCACGGGGGAAGAACACCGGGGAGCTGTTTTTT; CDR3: CASSSRGKNTGELFF
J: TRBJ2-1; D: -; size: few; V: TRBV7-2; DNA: TGTGCCAGCAGCTTAGCAACGGGAACCTACAATGAGCAGTTCTTC; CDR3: CASSLATGTYNEQFF
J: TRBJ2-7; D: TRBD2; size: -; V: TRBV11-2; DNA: TGTGCCAGCAGCGCGGGGGGGAGGGGAAGCGGCTACGAGCAGTACTTC; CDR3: CASSAGGRGSGYEQYF